This T cell receptor beta chain was captured by sequencing in a study of T cell responses to AZD1222 COVID-19 vaccine. Worth noting for this clone: Its target is not known.

Measured with immunoSEQ multiplex PCR; TCRdb has only the in-frame clones, and not every one. This table has roughly 130,000 clones, about 91% appearing once. Study conclusions and caveats: White British ancestry dominated among donors, who included more females, and clonal diversity was possibly underestimated. With two AZD1222 doses given, Spike-specific TCR breadth and depth both rose. There were repertoire samples only from the period after the peak T cell response. Baseline antibody screening turned up just a handful of seropositive AZD1222 recipients.

CDR3 size: 15 residues. Germline loops: CDR1 ENHRY, CDR2 SYGVKD. With V trimmed by 8 bases and J by 0 bases, 8 bases remained unmatched. The receptor comes from an adult in good health. The genes are TRBV10-3 and TRBJ2-3; 7 bases are shared with TRBD1. Source: peripheral blood, taken on day 0 of AZD1222 vaccination. DNA of the CDR3: TGTGCCATCGCAAGAGGGGGCGGGAGCACAGATACGCAGTATTTT. This gives the protein CAIARGGGSTDTQYF.